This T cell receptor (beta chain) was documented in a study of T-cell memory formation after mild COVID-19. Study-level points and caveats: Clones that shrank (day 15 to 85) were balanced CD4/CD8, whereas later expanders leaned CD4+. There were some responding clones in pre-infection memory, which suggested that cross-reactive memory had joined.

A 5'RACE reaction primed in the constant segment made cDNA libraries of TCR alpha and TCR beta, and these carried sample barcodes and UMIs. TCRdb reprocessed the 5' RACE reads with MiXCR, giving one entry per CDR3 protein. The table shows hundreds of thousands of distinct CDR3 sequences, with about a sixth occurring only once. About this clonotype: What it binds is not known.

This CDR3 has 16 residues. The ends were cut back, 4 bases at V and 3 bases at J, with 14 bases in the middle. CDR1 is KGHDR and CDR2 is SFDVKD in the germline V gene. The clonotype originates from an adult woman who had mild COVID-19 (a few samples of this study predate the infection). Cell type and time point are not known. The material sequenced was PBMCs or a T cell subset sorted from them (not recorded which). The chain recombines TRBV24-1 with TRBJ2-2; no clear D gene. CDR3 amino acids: CATSDLQDGDTGELFF. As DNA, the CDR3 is TGTGCCACCAGTGACCTCCAGGACGGAGACACCGGGGAGCTGTTTTTT.